The following is a T cell receptor beta chain sequence with its context. Profiling relied on immunoSEQ multiplex PCR, and the TCRdb table lists in-frame clones only, not all of them. The sample has approximately 240,000 clones; 82% are singletons. This entry is derived from a study of blood T cell repertoires in COVID-19. Study summary: Samples representing acute and convalescent COVID-19 were sourced from the United States, Italy and Spain.

With 3 bases removed from V and 7 bases from J, the gap between germline ends came to 28 bases. Germline CDR1 and CDR2: MNHNS and SASEGT. CDR3 length: 20 amino acids. The source of this sequence is a woman older than 75 with active or convalescent COVID-19. This chain connects TRBV6-1 to TRBJ1-6; tentatively, D is TRBD1 (5 bases). Sequenced material: peripheral blood. This CDR3 is CASSEQIVTVGLVVNSPLHF. In nucleotides, the CDR3 is TGTGCCAGCAGTGAGCAAATTGTGACAGTAGGGCTGGTCGTGAATTCACCCCTCCACTTT.